This note documents a single T cell receptor (beta chain) sequence. The sample belongs to a study of blood T cell repertoires in COVID-19. Clones were sequenced by immunoSEQ multiplex PCR, and TCRdb holds only the in-frame ones, with some missing. Seen here are 300,000 to 500,000 clones, more than 75% observed once, and the top ten hold around 0.95%. This CDR3 is built from 17 residues. Germline loops: CDR1 MNHEY, CDR2 SVGEGT. V lost 7 bases and J lost 0; bases outside the gene matches: 13. Source material: PBMCs or T cells enriched from blood (not recorded which). The genes are TRBV6-2 or TRBV6-3 and TRBJ1-1; 8 bases map to TRBD1. This sequence originates from a woman younger than 45 with acute COVID-19. This chain's CDR3 is CASTPQGAKGMNTEAFF. The CDR3 coding sequence is TGTGCCAGCACCCCGCAGGGGGCGAAGGGGATGAACACTGAAGCTTTCTTT.